Each of the 20 T cell receptor beta chains below was sequenced from the same sample in a study of blood T cell repertoires in COVID-19. Sequencing used immunoSEQ multiplex PCR; TCRdb keeps in-frame clones, though not all of them. The data show around 100,000 clones, around 91% seen once. Material for sequencing was peripheral blood. The receptor source for this set is an elderly woman with acute or convalescent COVID-19.

The CDR3 sequence is CASSARRGNQPQHF. The CDR3 region has the DNA TGTGCCAGCAGCGCCCGCAGGGGCAATCAGCCCCAGCATTTT. The gene calls are TRBV2 and TRBJ1-5; possibly TRBD1 for D (5 bases). Germline V CDR1 and CDR2: SNHLY, FYNNEI. V gave up 6 bases and J gave up 2 bases, with 11 bases separating them. The CDR3 is 14 residues long.

This chain joins TRBV15 and TRBJ1-2; perhaps TRBD1 as D (5 bases). The CDR3 spans 13 residues. The germline CDR1 and CDR2 sequences are LNHNV and YYDKDF (reference sequence). V lost 0 bases, J lost 5 bases, and 7 bases lay in between. As DNA, the CDR3 is TGTGCCACCAGCAGAGATAGACAGTATGGCTACACCTTC. Protein sequence: CATSRDRQYGYTF.

The rearrangement uses TRBV3-1 (or the pseudogene TRBV3-2) and TRBJ2-3, with a weak D call TRBD2 (7 bases). Germline-derived CDR1 and CDR2 are LGHDT and YNNKEL (reference sequence). The CDR3 sequence is 18 residues long. Trimming cost V 3 bases and J 0 bases, with 19 bases left between them. The CDR3 sequence: CASSQSRGGGSSTDTQYF. Here the CDR3 DNA reads TGTGCCAGCAGCCAGTCTCGGGGCGGGGGCAGTAGCACAGATACGCAGTATTTT.

The chain couples TRBV19 to TRBJ2-7, with D tentatively TRBD1 (6 bases). Germline-derived CDR1 and CDR2 are LNHDA and SQIVND (reference sequence). Trimming cost V 0 bases and J 2 bases, with 14 bases left between them. This CDR3 comprises 16 residues. CDR3: CASSIEGRGHPYEQYF. The DNA of the CDR3 is TGTGCCAGTAGTATAGAGGGACGGGGACACCCCTACGAGCAGTACTTC.

V is TRBV5-1 and J is TRBJ1-2, with D possibly being TRBD1 (6 bases). The V end was cut by 3 bases, the J end by 1 base, with 10 bases between. The length of the CDR3 is 14 residues. The germline gives CDR1 SGHRS, CDR2 YFSETQ. CDR3 in DNA: TGCGCCAGCAGCTCCAGGGGTCTTAACTATGGCTACACCTTC. It is translated as CASSSRGLNYGYTF.

V gene TRBV14 combines with J gene TRBJ1-2; 7 bases map to TRBD1. V shed 4 bases and J 7 bases; nucleotides not matched to a gene: 6. The CDR3 is 13 amino acids. Germline values: CDR1 SGHDN, CDR2 FVKESK. The CDR3 sequence is CASSLRQGRGYTF. The CDR3 DNA reads TGTGCCAGCAGCCTAAGACAGGGCCGTGGCTACACCTTC.

This clone was detected only once. This chain connects TRBV18 to TRBJ1-1; possible D gene TRBD1, 6 bases. The germline gives CDR1 KGHSH, CDR2 LQKENI. The CDR3 spans 14 residues. With 0 bases removed from V and 10 bases from J, the gap between germline ends came to 15 bases. CDR3 nucleotide sequence: TGTGCCAGCTCACCACCGGCCCAGGGGAGGGTAGCTTTCTTT. It codes for CASSPPAQGRVAFF.

The rearrangement uses TRBV2 and TRBJ2-2, with D possibly TRBD1 on 6 matching bases. The CDR3 covers 15 residues. The germline V gene encodes CDR1 SNHLY and CDR2 FYNNEI. V dropped 1 base and J dropped 5 bases, with 11 bases sitting between them. The CDR3 DNA reads TGTGCCAGCAGTGAAGGCACAGGGAAGACCGGGGAGCTGTTTTTT. The encoded protein is CASSEGTGKTGELFF.

The J gene is TRBJ1-1, the V gene TRBV6-5; TRBD1 is a possible D gene (6 bases). V shed 2 bases and J shed 3 bases, with 7 bases lying between them. Germline V gene sequence: CDR1 MNHEY, CDR2 SVGAGI. The CDR3 loop spans 13 amino acids. CDR3: CASSYEGDTEAFF. The CDR3 DNA is TGTGCCAGCAGTTACGAGGGGGACACTGAAGCTTTCTTT.

This rearrangement joins TRBV6-5 to TRBJ1-5; TRBD1 aligns across 7 bases. Germline V gene data show CDR1 as MNHEY and CDR2 as SVGAGI. The CDR3 is made up of 13 amino acids. V trimming: 5 bases; J trimming: 7 bases; junction bases outside the gene matches: 5. The CDR3 spells CASSRDSGQPQHF. The DNA for the CDR3 is TGTGCCAGCAGTCGGGACAGCGGGCAGCCCCAGCATTTT.

This clone occurred once. Mismatch with germline at one junction end may stem from a read error. This rearrangement joins TRBV12-3 or TRBV12-4 to TRBJ2-5, with TRBD1 identical over 8 bases. This CDR3 contains 13 residues. CDR3 DNA: TGTGCCAGCAGTTCAACTCGGGACAGGTCCCATTACTTC. This encodes CASSSTRDRSHYF.

The chain links TRBV12-3 or TRBV12-4 to TRBJ2-2, with TRBD2 identical over 7 bases. The CDR3 totals 13 residues. V shed 4 bases and J 6 bases; nucleotides not matched to a gene: 2. The CDR3 protein is CASSWLAAGELFF. The CDR3 DNA reads as TGTGCCAGCAGTTGGCTAGCGGCCGGGGAGCTGTTTTTT.

The V gene is TRBV6-5, the J gene TRBJ2-5, with 7 bases identical to TRBD2. The germline gives CDR1 MNHEY, CDR2 SVGAGI. The trim removed 6 bases at V and 6 bases at J, leaving 10 bases unmatched. The CDR3 length is 14 residues. This CDR3 reads CASSPTSLVQTQYF. CDR3 nucleotides: TGTGCCAGCAGCCCGACTAGCTTGGTGCAGACCCAGTACTTC.

The gene calls are TRBV3-1 (or the pseudogene TRBV3-2) and TRBJ2-3, with 8 bases lining up with TRBD1. The CDR3 consists of 18 residues. Losses at the gene ends were 2 bases for V and 0 bases for J; bases not matched to a gene: 10. Germline CDR1 is LGHDT and CDR2 is YNNKEL (reference sequence). The CDR3 DNA reads TGTGCCAGCAGCCAAAGAGATAACAGGGGGAAGAGCACAGATACGCAGTATTTT. Its translation: CASSQRDNRGKSTDTQYF.

This clone showed up just a few times. For the CDR3, the DNA is TGTGCCAGCAGCTCCGCACTAGCGGGGGGGACCGGGGAGCTGTTTTTT. This encodes CASSSALAGGTGELFF. The chain employs TRBV7-3 and TRBJ2-2; 13 nucleotides line up with TRBD2. The CDR3 runs 16 residues. The germline gives CDR1 SGHTA, CDR2 FQGTGA. J gave up 5 bases and V 4 bases, and 4 bases lay outside the gene matches.

The chain links TRBV30 to TRBJ1-6; D ambiguous. V was clipped by 3 bases and J by 0 bases, with 9 bases between them. The CDR3 extends over 15 amino acids. Germline V gene lookup returns CDR1 GTSNPN and CDR2 SVGIG (reference sequence). CDR3 sequence: CAWSVTSSYNSPLHF. The CDR3 DNA follows: TGTGCCTGGAGCGTAACGAGCTCCTATAATTCACCCCTCCACTTT.

This chain links TRBV28 with TRBJ1-2; 9 nucleotides line up with TRBD1. CDR1 is MDHEN and CDR2 is SYDVKM in the germline V gene. V dropped 7 bases and J dropped 5; count of bases not matched to a gene: 14. The CDR3 extends over 16 amino acids. This CDR3 is CASKEIPQGAVYGYTF. The CDR3 DNA reads as TGTGCCAGCAAAGAAATTCCACAGGGGGCGGTTTATGGCTACACCTTC.

In the case of this clone: The DNA is left out, because the CDR3 cannot be placed on it with certainty; the CDR3 is given as TCRdb lists it. The V and J genes are TRBV28 and TRBJ1-1; TRBD1, the table's D call, lacks a check against the DNA. The CDR3 is 15 amino acids long, termini counted. The germline V gene encodes CDR1 MDHEN and CDR2 SYDVKM. CDR3 region: CASSSSRQGSAEAFF.

This chain connects TRBV5-1 to TRBJ1-1; perhaps TRBD1 as D (6 bases). The CDR3 has 12 residues. From germline, CDR1 is SGHRS and CDR2 YFSETQ. V was shortened by 7 bases and J by 2 bases, with 9 bases between the two germline ends. The chain's CDR3 is CASGGYNTEAFF. The DNA for the CDR3 is TGCGCCAGCGGGGGCTATAACACTGAAGCTTTCTTT.

The rearrangement links TRBV4-3 to TRBJ1-2, with 8 bases identical to TRBD1. The CDR3 has 16 residues. V was clipped by 0 bases and J by 2 bases; unmatched bases: 5. Looked up from germline, CDR1 is LGHNA and CDR2 is YSLEER. DNA for the CDR3: TGCGCCAGCAGCCAAGACTGGACAGGGACAAACTATGGCTACACCTTC. Translating gives CASSQDWTGTNYGYTF.